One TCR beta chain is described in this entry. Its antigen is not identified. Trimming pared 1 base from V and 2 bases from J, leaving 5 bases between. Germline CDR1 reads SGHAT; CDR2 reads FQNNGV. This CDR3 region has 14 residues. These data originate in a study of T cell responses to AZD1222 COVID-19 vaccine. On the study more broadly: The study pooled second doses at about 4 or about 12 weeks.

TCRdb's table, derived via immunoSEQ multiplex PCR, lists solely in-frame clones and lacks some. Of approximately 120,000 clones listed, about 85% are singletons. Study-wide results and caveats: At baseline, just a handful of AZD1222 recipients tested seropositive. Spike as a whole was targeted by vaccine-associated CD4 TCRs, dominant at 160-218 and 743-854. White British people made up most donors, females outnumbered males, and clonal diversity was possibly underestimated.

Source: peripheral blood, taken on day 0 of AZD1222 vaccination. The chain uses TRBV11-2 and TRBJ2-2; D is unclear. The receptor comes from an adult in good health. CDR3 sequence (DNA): TGTGCCAGCAGCTTAGGACTCAACACCGGGGAGCTGTTTTTT. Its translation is CASSLGLNTGELFF.